This T cell receptor beta chain comes out of a study of early T cells in non-severe SARS-CoV-2 infection. About this clonotype itself: The junction departs from germline at one end; a sequencing error may be responsible.

Unique molecular identifiers were added to individual cDNA molecules. One entry per CDR3 protein results from TCRdb running MiXCR on the 5' RACE reads. The data contain about 24,000 distinct CDR3 sequences, about 3.7% of them seen just once; the ten biggest clones take up roughly 5.5%. Sequencing used whole blood. This receptor was taken from an adult who was a healthcare worker with PCR-confirmed SARS-CoV-2 infection or an uninfected control (not recorded which).

CDR3 loop: CVSSEGQGMGETQYF. The CDR3 DNA reads TGTGTCAGCAGCGAGGGACAGGGGATGGGAGAGACCCAGTACTTC. The chain employs TRBV11-3 and TRBJ2-5; 10 bases fit TRBD1. Germline V gene sequence: CDR1 SGHNT, CDR2 YENEEA. CDR3 length: 15 amino acids.